Listed below are T cell receptor beta chains from one sample, sequenced in a study of Ad26.COV2.S vaccination and SARS-CoV-2 variants. Measured with immunoSEQ multiplex PCR; TCRdb has only the in-frame clones, and not every one. The sample gives about 440,000 clones, less than 95% of which show up once; about 4.4% is in the top ten. This material consisted of peripheral blood, taken in a trial of Ad26.COV2.S vaccine versus placebo. The receptors were gathered from a person aged 18-65 years who received the Ad26.COV2.S COVID-19 vaccine or a placebo. The CDR3 runs from the conserved cysteine through the conserved F or W. Some rows mark clone size as missing; the rest say once, few, many or name a class of expanded clone.

clone size | J gene | V gene | CDR3 protein
- | TRBJ2-2 | TRBV19 | CASSPGTGGPNTGELFF
- | TRBJ2-5 | TRBV10-3 | CAIGEFRAQETQYF
- | TRBJ2-5 | TRBV7-9 | CASSYAPLTGGEVETQYF
- | TRBJ2-7 | TRBV6-5 | CASSYSRVYEQYF
once | TRBJ2-3 | TRBV6-2/TRBV6-3 | CASSYGSLGTDTQYF
- | TRBJ2-1 | TRBV29-1 | CSVPPSGGGGVNEQFF
- | TRBJ2-7 | TRBV29-1 | CSATSGSIYEQYF
- | TRBJ2-7 | TRBV2 | CASGREYEQYF
few | TRBJ2-5 | TRBV7-3 | CASSLSPGGLETQYF
- | TRBJ2-7 | TRBV30 | CAWTGRAYEQYF
- | TRBJ2-1 | TRBV7-3 | CASSIAGQGEYEQFF
- | TRBJ2-3 | TRBV6-2/TRBV6-3 | CASSKGLAGGQVADTQYF
- | TRBJ1-5 | TRBV6-2/TRBV6-3 | CASSETGLLFQPQHF
- | TRBJ1-3 | TRBV4-3 | CASSPDRGDGNTIYF
- | TRBJ1-4 | TRBV3-1/TRBV3-2 | CASSQDRRGWPNEKLFF
- | TRBJ2-1 | TRBV19 | CASSPGGIHEQFF
- | TRBJ2-1 | TRBV28 | CASSFGVNEQFF